What follows describes a single T cell receptor (beta chain). Its antigen is undetermined. The table came from immunoSEQ multiplex PCR; TCRdb's copy has only in-frame clones and leaves some out. Seen here are tens of thousands of clones, around 77% observed once, and the top ten hold over 0.95%. This specimen belongs to a study of vaccination effects on CD4 cells after COVID-19. CDR3 length: 13 amino acids. Trimming pared 4 bases from V and 5 bases from J, leaving 11 bases between. The germline V gene has CDR1 PRHDT and CDR2 FYEKMQ (reference sequence). ViraFEST assay sequencing came after antigen-specific CD4+ T cells were expanded with viral peptide pools. Cultured cells yielded isolated CD4+ T cells after 10 to 11 days. The vaccine given was either BNT162b2 or mRNA-1273, in two doses. A few million PBMC per well received approximately 11 IU/ml IL-2 and 8 to 10 ug/ml peptides in culture.

The chain combines TRBV13 with TRBJ1-2, with D unclear. Sequenced here: CD4+ T cells from PBMCs cultured with HCoV-OC43 spike peptides, sampled after COVID-19 vaccination. This sample's subset: HCoV-OC43 spike overlapping peptide pool stimulation. The TCR originated in a human donor who received a COVID-19 vaccine. For the CDR3, the DNA is TGTGCCAGCAGCTCCCGGTCTTCGTATGGCTACACCTTC. As protein: CASSSRSSYGYTF.